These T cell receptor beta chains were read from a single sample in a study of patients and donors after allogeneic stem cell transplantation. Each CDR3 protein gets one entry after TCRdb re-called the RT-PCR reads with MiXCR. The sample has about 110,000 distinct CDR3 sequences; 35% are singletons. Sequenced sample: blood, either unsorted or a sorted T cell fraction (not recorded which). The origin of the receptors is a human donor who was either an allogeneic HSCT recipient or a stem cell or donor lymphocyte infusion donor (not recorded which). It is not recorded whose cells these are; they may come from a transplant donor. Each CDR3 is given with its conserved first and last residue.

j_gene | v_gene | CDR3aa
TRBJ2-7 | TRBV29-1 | CSVGGTYEQYF
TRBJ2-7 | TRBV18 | CASSPPSQRENHEQYF
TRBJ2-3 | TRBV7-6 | CASSSGLEGFADTQYF
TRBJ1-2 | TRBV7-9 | CASSPSLTGGSYGYTF
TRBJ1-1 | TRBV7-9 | CASSLSPGRDVNTEAFF
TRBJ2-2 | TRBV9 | CASSPWDYRTGELFF
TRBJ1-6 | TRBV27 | CASSGGRGKSSYNSPLHF
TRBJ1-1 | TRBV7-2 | CASSQGQANTEAFF
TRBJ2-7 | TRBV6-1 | CASSESRPYEQYF
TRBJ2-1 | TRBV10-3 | CAIRPSAGRVYEQFF
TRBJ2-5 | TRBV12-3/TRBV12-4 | CASSKGGSRSYF
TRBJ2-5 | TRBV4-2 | CASSLGLAGIIQETQYF
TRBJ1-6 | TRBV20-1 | CSARQGFYNSPLHF
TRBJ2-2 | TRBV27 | CASSLPLTGELFF
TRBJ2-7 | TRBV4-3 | CASSQDLGSLREQYF
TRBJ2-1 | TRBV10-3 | CAISDLHNEQFF
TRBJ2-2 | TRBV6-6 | CASSFQRSGELFF
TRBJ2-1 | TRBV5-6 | CASSSTSGIYNEQFF
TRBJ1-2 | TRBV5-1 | CASSLVTGRANYGYTF
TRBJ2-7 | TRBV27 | CASSLRPRTAGLYEQYF
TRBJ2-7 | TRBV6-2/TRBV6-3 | CASSRTSGSKRAYEQYF
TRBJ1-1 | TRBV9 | CASSAGGAGDTEAFF
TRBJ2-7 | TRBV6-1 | CASSAWDSPYEQYF
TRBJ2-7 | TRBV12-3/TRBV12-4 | CASSLGQGREQYF
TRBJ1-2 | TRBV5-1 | CASSSAEGVYGYTF
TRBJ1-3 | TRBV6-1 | CASSAQGSGNTIYF
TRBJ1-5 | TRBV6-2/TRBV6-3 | CASSYSIPGGDQPQHF
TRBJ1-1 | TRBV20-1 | CSAFSGTGGVRTEAFF